This note documents a single T cell receptor beta chain sequence. Its antigen remains unknown. Libraries were prepared by immunoSEQ multiplex PCR; TCRdb keeps only in-frame clonotypes and omits some of them. Among 200,000 to 250,000 clones listed, around 94% were seen once. The data derive from a study of T cell responses to AZD1222 COVID-19 vaccine. General observations from the study: The study found Spike-specific TCR breadth and depth rose after two AZD1222 doses. Among the donors, most were white British and more were female, and clonal diversity was possibly underestimated. Spike-wide vaccine-associated CD4 TCRs dominated at 160-218 and 743-854. Only a handful of AZD1222 recipients, about six in all, had baseline seropositivity.

In germline, CDR1 is SGHNT, CDR2 YYREEE (reference sequence). V was trimmed by 0 bases and J by 2 bases, leaving 7 bases between them. The CDR3 is made up of 14 amino acids. The TCR sequence derives from an adult who received the MenACWY meningococcal vaccine as a control. The V and J genes are TRBV5-4 and TRBJ2-3; D may be TRBD1 (6 bases). The starting material was peripheral blood, obtained 28 days after the second dose of the MenACWY control vaccine. The CDR3 here is CASSLGGLTDTQYF. CDR3 sequence (DNA): TGTGCCAGCAGCTTGGGGGGGCTCACAGATACGCAGTATTTT.